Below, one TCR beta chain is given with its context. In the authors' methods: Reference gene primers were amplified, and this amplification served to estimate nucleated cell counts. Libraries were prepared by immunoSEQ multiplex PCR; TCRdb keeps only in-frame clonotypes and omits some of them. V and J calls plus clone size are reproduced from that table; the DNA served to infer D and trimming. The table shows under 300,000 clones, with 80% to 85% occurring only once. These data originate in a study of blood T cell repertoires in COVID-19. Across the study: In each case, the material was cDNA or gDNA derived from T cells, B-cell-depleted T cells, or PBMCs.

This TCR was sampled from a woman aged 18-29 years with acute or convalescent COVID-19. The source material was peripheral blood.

CDR3 sequence reads: CASSYTGTFVNYGYTF. The CDR3 DNA sequence: TGTGCCAGCAGTTACACCGGGACATTTGTAAACTATGGCTACACCTTC. The rearrangement uses TRBV6-5 and TRBJ1-2, with D tentatively TRBD1 (6 bases). Germline CDR1 is MNHEY and CDR2 is SVGAGI. The CDR3 extends over 16 amino acids. The V end was cut by 2 bases, the J end by 2 bases, with 15 bases between.